Below, one TCR beta chain is given with its context. Trimming pared 0 bases from V and 2 bases from J, leaving 4 bases between. CDR3 length: 13 residues. CDR1 and CDR2 from the germline V gene are SGHTA and FQGNSA. The data stem from a study of blood T cell repertoires in COVID-19. Study as a whole: Spain, Italy and the United States supplied samples that represented acute and convalescent COVID-19. PBMCs, B-cell-depleted T cells, or T cells provided the cDNA or gDNA that made up the material.

How the authors handled the data: From reference gene primer amplification, estimates of nucleated cell counts were derived. Clones were read by immunoSEQ multiplex PCR, and TCRdb kept only the in-frame ones, dropping some. That table is the source of V, J and clone size, and D and trimming were worked out from the DNA. Of approximately 240,000 clones listed, 82% are singletons. The receptor comes from an elderly woman with active or convalescent COVID-19. J is TRBJ1-1 and V is TRBV7-2, with D uncertain. The sample consisted of peripheral blood. The CDR3 loop is CASSLALNTEAFF. In nucleotides, the CDR3 is TGTGCCAGCAGCTTAGCCCTAAACACTGAAGCTTTCTTT.